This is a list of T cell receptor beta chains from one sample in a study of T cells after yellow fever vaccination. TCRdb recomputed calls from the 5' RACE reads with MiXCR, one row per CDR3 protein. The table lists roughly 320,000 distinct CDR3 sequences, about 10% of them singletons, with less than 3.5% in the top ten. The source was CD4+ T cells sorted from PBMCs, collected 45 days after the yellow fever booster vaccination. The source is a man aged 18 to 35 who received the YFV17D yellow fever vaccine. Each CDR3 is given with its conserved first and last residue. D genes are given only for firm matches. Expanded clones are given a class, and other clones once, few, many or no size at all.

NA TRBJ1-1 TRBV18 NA TGTGCCAGCTCACCATTCGATGGGAACACTGAAGCTTTCTTT CASSPFDGNTEAFF
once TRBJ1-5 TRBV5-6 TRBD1 TGTGCCAGCAGCTTGAGACAGGGGAGTCAGCCCCAGCATTTT CASSLRQGSQPQHF
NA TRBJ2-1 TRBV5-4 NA TGTGCCAGCAGCCGGACTAACCTGGATGAGCAGTTCTTC CASSRTNLDEQFF
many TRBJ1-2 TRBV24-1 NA TGTGCCACCAGTGATCGCCAGACCGAGGAAATCTATGGCTACACCTTC CATSDRQTEEIYGYTF
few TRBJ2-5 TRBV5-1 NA TGCGCCAGCAGCTTGCAGGAGTTGGTCCAAGAGACCCAGTACTTC CASSLQELVQETQYF
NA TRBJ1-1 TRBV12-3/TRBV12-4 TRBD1 TGTGCCAGCGATACAGGGGGCACTGAAGCTTTCTTT CASDTGGTEAFF
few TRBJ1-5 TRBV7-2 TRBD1 TGTGCCAGCAGCATGACAGGGGGACAGCCCCAGCATTTT CASSMTGGQPQHF
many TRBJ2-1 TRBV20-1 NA TGCAGTGCCTTCTCCAGGGAAGGTTCTTCCTACAATGAGCAGTTCTTC CSAFSREGSSYNEQFF
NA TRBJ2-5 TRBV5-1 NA TGCGCCAGCAGCTTGGCCCAGATGGGCGAGACCCAGTACTTC CASSLAQMGETQYF
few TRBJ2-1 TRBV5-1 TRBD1 TGCGCCAGCAGCTCGCTACAGGGGGCGGACAATGAGCAGTTCTTC CASSSLQGADNEQFF
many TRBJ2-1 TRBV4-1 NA TGCGCCAGCAGCCAGACCGGGGCGAGCTCCTACAATGAGCAGTTCTTC CASSQTGASSYNEQFF